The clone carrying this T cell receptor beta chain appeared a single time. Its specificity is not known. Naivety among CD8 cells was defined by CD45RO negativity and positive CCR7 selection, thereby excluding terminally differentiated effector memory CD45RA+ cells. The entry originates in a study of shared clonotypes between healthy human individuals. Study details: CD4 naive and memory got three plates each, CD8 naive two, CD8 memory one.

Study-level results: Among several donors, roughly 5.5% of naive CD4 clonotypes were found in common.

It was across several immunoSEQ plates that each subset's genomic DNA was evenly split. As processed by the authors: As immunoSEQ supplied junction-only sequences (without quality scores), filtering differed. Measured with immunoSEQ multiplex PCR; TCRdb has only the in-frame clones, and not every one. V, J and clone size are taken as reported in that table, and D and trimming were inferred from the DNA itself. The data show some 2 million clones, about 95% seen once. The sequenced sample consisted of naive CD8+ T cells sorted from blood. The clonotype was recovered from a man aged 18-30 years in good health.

CDR3 loop: CASTASRVVGNIQYF. The CDR3 DNA sequence: TGTGCCAGCACCGCCTCGAGGGTGGTGGGAAACATTCAGTACTTC. This chain joins TRBV6-5 and TRBJ2-4, with D perhaps TRBD2 (5 bases). The CDR3 spans 15 residues. Germline V gene data show CDR1 as MNHEY and CDR2 as SVGAGI. V gave up 7 bases and J gave up 6 bases, with 19 bases separating them.